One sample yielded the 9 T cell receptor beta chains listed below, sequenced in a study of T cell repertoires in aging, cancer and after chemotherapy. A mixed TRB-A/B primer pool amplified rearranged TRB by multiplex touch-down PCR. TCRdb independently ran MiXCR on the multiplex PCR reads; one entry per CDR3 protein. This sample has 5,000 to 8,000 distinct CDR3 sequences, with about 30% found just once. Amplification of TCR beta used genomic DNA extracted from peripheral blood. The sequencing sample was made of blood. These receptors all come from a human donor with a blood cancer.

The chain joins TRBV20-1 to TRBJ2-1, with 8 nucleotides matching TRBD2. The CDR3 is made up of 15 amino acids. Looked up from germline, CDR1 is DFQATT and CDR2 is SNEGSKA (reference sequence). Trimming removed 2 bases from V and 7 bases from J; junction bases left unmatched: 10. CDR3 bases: TGCAGTGCTAGACGTAGCGGGATATTGGATAATGAGCAGTTCTTC. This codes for CSARRSGILDNEQFF.

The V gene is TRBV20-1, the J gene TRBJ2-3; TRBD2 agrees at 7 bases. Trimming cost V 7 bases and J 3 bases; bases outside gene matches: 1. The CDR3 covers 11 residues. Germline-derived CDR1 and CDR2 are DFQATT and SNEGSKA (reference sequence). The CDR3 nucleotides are TGCAGTGGGGGGGGAACAGATACGCAGTATTTT. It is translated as CSGGGTDTQYF.

Here the CDR3 reads CSARRPVASSSTGELFF. The CDR3 nucleotides are TGCAGTGCTAGACGCCCAGTAGCTAGTTCGTCCACCGGGGAGCTGTTTTTT. The chain employs TRBV20-1 and TRBJ2-2; D is uncertain. From germline, CDR1 is DFQATT and CDR2 SNEGSKA (reference sequence). CDR3 length equals 17 residues. The V end lost 2 bases, the J end lost 4 bases, and 20 bases lay between the germline ends.

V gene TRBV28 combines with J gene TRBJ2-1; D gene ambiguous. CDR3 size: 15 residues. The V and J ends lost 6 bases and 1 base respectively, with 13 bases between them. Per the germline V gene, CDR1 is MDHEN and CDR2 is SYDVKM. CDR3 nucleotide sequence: TGTGCCAGCAGGCCAATCGCGCTATCCTACAATGAGCAGTTCTTC. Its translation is CASRPIALSYNEQFF.

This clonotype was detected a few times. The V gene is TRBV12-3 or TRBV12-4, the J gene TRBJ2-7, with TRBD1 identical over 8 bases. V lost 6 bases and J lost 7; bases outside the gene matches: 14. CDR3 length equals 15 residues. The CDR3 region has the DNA TGTGCCAGCAGACCTGAGACAGGGGCTTCGGGGGAGCAGTACTTC. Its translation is CASRPETGASGEQYF.

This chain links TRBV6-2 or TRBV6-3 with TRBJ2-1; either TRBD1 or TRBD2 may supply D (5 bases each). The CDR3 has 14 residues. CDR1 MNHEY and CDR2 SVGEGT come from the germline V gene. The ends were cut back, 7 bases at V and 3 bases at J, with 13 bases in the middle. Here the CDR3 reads CASIIGTYYNEQFF. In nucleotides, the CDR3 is TGTGCCAGCATTATAGGGACGTACTACAATGAGCAGTTCTTC.

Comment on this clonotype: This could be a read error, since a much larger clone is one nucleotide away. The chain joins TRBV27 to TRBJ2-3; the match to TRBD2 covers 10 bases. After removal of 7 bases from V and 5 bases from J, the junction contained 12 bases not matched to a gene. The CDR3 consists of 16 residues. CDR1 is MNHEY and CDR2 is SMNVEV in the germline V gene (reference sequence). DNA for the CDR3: TGTGCCAGCACCCTGGAGCTAGCGGGAGTACAAGATACGCAGTATTTT. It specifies CASTLELAGVQDTQYF.

The chain's CDR3 is CSARDHRDHYEQYF. CDR3 DNA sequence: TGCAGTGCTAGAGACCACAGGGACCACTACGAGCAGTACTTC. The chain uses TRBV20-1 and TRBJ2-7; possibly TRBD1 for D (6 bases). V gave up 0 bases and J gave up 3 bases, with 12 bases separating them. Germline lookup yields CDR1 DFQATT and CDR2 SNEGSKA (reference sequence). The CDR3 has 14 amino acids.

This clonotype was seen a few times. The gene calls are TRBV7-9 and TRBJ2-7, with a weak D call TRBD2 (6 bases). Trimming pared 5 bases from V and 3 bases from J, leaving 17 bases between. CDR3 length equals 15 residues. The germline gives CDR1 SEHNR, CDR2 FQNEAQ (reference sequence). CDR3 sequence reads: CASSQISGFDYEQYF. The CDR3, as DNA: TGTGCCAGCAGCCAAATTAGCGGATTTGACTACGAGCAGTACTTC.